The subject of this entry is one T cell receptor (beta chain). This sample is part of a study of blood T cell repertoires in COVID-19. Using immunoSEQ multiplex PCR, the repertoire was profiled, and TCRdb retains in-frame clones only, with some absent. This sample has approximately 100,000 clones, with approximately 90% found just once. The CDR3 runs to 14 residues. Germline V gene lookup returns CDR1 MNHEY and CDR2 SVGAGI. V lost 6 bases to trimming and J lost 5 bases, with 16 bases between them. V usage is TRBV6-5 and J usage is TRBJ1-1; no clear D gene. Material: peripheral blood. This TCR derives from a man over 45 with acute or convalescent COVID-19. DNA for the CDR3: TGTGCCAGCAGCTCCCGGGTGAGGTGGACTGAAGCTTTCTTT. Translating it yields CASSSRVRWTEAFF.